These T cell receptor beta chains were read from a single sample in a study of T cells in Graves' hyperthyroidism and ophthalmopathy. TCRdb redid the calling of the multiplex PCR reads with MiXCR, one entry per CDR3 protein. Altogether around 530,000 distinct CDR3 sequences are present, roughly 18% being singletons, with the ten largest covering approximately 18%. The sequenced material came from blood. These receptors all come from a young woman with Graves' ophthalmopathy. Both conserved end residues are part of each CDR3. The D gene is left open where the match is weak. Clone size appears in some rows only: once, few, many, or a class for an expanded clone.

CSGQRDYGYTF	TGCAGCGGACAGCGGGACTATGGCTACACCTTC	.	.	TRBV20-1	TRBJ1-2	11
CASSLETEGVITYEQYF	TGTGCCAGCAGCTTAGAGACGGAGGGCGTAATCACCTACGAGCAGTACTTC	.	many	TRBV11-2	TRBJ2-7	17
CANAPGQGAVRGEQFF	TGTGCCAACGCCCCGGGACAGGGGGCTGTGAGAGGTGAGCAGTTCTTC	TRBD1	.	TRBV10-3	TRBJ2-1	16
CASSASGRTHEQFF	TGTGCCAGCAGTGCTAGCGGGAGAACCCATGAGCAGTTCTTC	TRBD2	many	TRBV2	TRBJ2-1	14
CASSFSGGQGTGELFF	TGTGCCAGCAGCTTTTCCGGGGGCCAGGGGACCGGGGAGCTGTTTTTT	.	.	TRBV5-6	TRBJ2-2	16
CASSPGRRPDTIYF	TGCGCCAGCAGCCCCGGTCGGCGGCCGGACACCATATATTTT	.	many	TRBV5-1	TRBJ1-3	14
CSARGVSTDTQYF	TGCAGTGCTAGAGGGGTGAGCACAGATACGCAGTATTTT	.	.	TRBV20-1	TRBJ2-3	13
CASSLGDRGRGTGELFF	TGTGCCAGCAGCTTAGGGGACAGGGGGCGCGGGACCGGGGAGCTGTTTTTT	TRBD1	many	TRBV11-2	TRBJ2-2	17
CASSRAGETTYEQYF	TGTGCCAGCAGCCGAGCGGGAGAAACTACCTACGAGCAGTACTTC	TRBD2	.	TRBV14	TRBJ2-7	15
CASSMVGSQETQYF	TGTGCCAGTAGTATGGTCGGCAGCCAAGAGACCCAGTACTTC	.	few	TRBV19	TRBJ2-5	14
CASSTTGEAFF	TGTGCCAGTAGTACGACAGGTGAAGCTTTCTTT	.	few	TRBV19	TRBJ1-1	11
CASSSPRGLNTEAFF	TGTGCCAGCAGCTCCCCCCGGGGGCTGAACACTGAAGCTTTCTTT	.	few	TRBV13	TRBJ1-1	15
CASSLFWTLSSGANVLTF	TGTGCCAGCAGCTTATTCTGGACACTGAGCTCTGGGGCCAACGTCCTGACTTTC	.	.	TRBV5-5	TRBJ2-6	18
CSVDRQTNYGYTF	TGCAGCGTTGATCGGCAGACTAACTATGGCTACACCTTC	.	many	TRBV29-1	TRBJ1-2	13
CASSEALGSSGTWPQHF	TGTGCCAGCAGTGAAGCGCTGGGATCTTCTGGGACTTGGCCCCAGCATTTT	.	few	TRBV2	TRBJ1-5	17
CSGRTAGRGDTGELFF	TGCAGCGGCAGAACAGCGGGCAGGGGAGACACCGGGGAGCTGTTTTTT	.	few	TRBV29-1	TRBJ2-2	16
CASSSPRRDNEQYF	TGCGCCAGCAGCTCGCCCCGGCGGGACAACGAGCAGTACTTC	.	few	TRBV4-1	TRBJ2-7	14
CAAVAGGGATDTQYF	TGTGCCGCCGTAGCCGGCGGGGGGGCGACAGATACGCAGTATTTT	TRBD2	few	TRBV6-2/TRBV6-3	TRBJ2-3	15
CSVEDRVNEQFF	TGCAGCGTGGAGGACAGGGTAAATGAGCAGTTCTTC	TRBD1	few	TRBV29-1	TRBJ2-1	12
CASSQEFWGFYNEQFF	TGTGCCAGCAGCCAAGAATTTTGGGGGTTCTACAATGAGCAGTTCTTC	.	few	TRBV14	TRBJ2-1	16
CASKGDSETQYF	TGTGCCAGCAAGGGGGATTCGGAGACCCAGTACTTC	.	.	TRBV6-1	TRBJ2-5	12
CASSVSGGSEQFF	TGTGCCAGCAGCGTTTCAGGGGGCAGTGAGCAGTTCTTC	TRBD1	.	TRBV9	TRBJ2-1	13
CASSLRTGPSTDTQYF	TGTGCCAGCAGCTTAAGAACAGGCCCTAGCACAGATACGCAGTATTTT	.	many	TRBV7-9	TRBJ2-3	16
CSASRGASASSSYEQYF	TGCAGTGCTAGTCGGGGGGCCTCAGCCTCCAGCTCCTACGAGCAGTACTTC	.	.	TRBV20-1	TRBJ2-7	17
CASSVDGDFLYGYTF	TGTGCCAGCAGCGTAGACGGGGACTTCCTCTATGGCTACACCTTC	.	.	TRBV9	TRBJ1-2	15
CSAKEDRGLAYGYTF	TGCAGTGCGAAAGAGGACAGGGGACTTGCCTATGGCTACACCTTC	TRBD1	.	TRBV20-1	TRBJ1-2	15
CASLSPGQVNYGYTF	TGTGCCAGCCTTTCTCCGGGACAGGTTAACTATGGCTACACCTTC	TRBD1	many	TRBV28	TRBJ1-2	15